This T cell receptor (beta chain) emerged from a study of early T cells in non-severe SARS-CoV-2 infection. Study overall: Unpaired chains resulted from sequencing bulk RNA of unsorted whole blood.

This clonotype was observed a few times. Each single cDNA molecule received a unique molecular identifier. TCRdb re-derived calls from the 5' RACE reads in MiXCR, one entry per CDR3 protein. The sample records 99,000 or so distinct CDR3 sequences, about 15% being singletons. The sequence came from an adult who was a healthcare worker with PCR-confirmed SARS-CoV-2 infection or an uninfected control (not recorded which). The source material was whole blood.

The CDR3 loop is CASGRELMNTEAFF. In DNA, the CDR3 is TGCGCCAGCGGACGGGAACTGATGAACACTGAAGCTTTCTTT. The chain combines TRBV5-1 with TRBJ1-1; no firm D call. CDR3 length equals 14 residues. Between the trimmed V and J ends, which lost 7 bases and 0 bases, there was a span of 13 bases. The germline V gene has CDR1 SGHRS and CDR2 YFSETQ.